The entry that follows covers one TCR beta chain sequence. Its antigen is currently unknown. The data are from a study of T cell repertoires in ileal Crohn's disease. About the study: Operated complications were stricturing disease (approximately 60%) and penetrating disease (around 39%). Study observations and caveats: Clonality above 26.8% at surgery always came with endoscopic recurrence.

The CDR3 consists of 14 residues. V was clipped by 4 bases and J by 5 bases, with 14 bases between them. The germline gives CDR1 SNHLY, CDR2 FYNNEI. Measured with immunoSEQ multiplex PCR; TCRdb has only the in-frame clones, and not every one. The sample carries tens of thousands of clones, roughly 77% recorded once. The origin of this receptor is an adult with Crohn's disease. The chain carries TRBV2 and TRBJ1-2, with D perhaps matching TRBD1 (5 bases). The sequenced sample was ileal tissue. CDR3 sequence (DNA): TGTGCCAGCAGTGTTGAGCGGGGCGTTTATGGCTACACCTTC. Amino acids: CASSVERGVYGYTF.